The rows below give T cell receptor beta chains drawn from one sample of a study of memory CD8 T cells in hepatitis C reinfection. The method was immunoSEQ multiplex PCR; TCRdb's version includes in-frame clones alone and lacks a portion of them. The sample records roughly 43,000 clones, approximately 88% being singletons. The material sequenced was naive CD8+ T cells sorted from blood. The receptors here all came from a man between 18 and 35 years old with hepatitis C virus infection. The CDR3 runs from the conserved cysteine through the conserved F or W. A D gene is named only where the DNA matches it firmly. Clone size is shown for a subset of rows, as once, few, many or a class of expanded clone.

D: TRBD1
J: TRBJ2-1
size: NA
V: TRBV19
DNA: TGTGCCAGTAGTATAGTTTCATTGGGGACAGGGGCCTACAATGAGCAGTTCTTC
CDR3: CASSIVSLGTGAYNEQFF

D: TRBD1
J: TRBJ2-5
size: once
V: TRBV13
DNA: TGTGCCAGCAGCTTTGGGGACAGACAAGAGACCCAGTACTTC
CDR3: CASSFGDRQETQYF

D: NA
J: TRBJ1-4
size: NA
V: TRBV11-2
DNA: TGTGCCAGCAGCTTAGGATTTGGGACAAATGAAAAACTGTTTTTT
CDR3: CASSLGFGTNEKLFF

D: NA
J: TRBJ1-1
size: NA
V: TRBV18
DNA: TGTGCCAGCTCACCAAGGGGAACAGGGAGTACTGAAGCTTTCTTT
CDR3: CASSPRGTGSTEAFF

D: TRBD2
J: TRBJ2-5
size: NA
V: TRBV19
DNA: TGTGCCAGCAGCCGGGGGGGGAAAGAGACCCAGTACTTC
CDR3: CASSRGGKETQYF

D: NA
J: TRBJ2-2
size: NA
V: TRBV10-1
DNA: TGCGCCAGCAGTGACTGGGACACTTCGGGGGAGCTGTTTTTT
CDR3: CASSDWDTSGELFF

D: NA
J: TRBJ2-5
size: NA
V: TRBV27
DNA: TGTGCCAGCAGTCCCTCCTCGGGGGATTTTGGGGAGACCCAGTACTTC
CDR3: CASSPSSGDFGETQYF

D: TRBD2
J: TRBJ2-2
size: few
V: TRBV7-8
DNA: TGTGCCAGCAGCTCCCCGACCGGGGGTCGGGGGGGCGGGGAGCTGTTTTTT
CDR3: CASSSPTGGRGGGELFF

D: NA
J: TRBJ2-2
size: NA
V: TRBV5-1
DNA: TGCGCCAGCAGCCCGGGACTTTTCACCGGGGAGCTGTTTTTT
CDR3: CASSPGLFTGELFF

D: TRBD2
J: TRBJ2-1
size: NA
V: TRBV27
DNA: TGTGCCAGCAGTTTAGGAACTAGCGGGAATGAGCAGTTCTTC
CDR3: CASSLGTSGNEQFF